This T cell receptor beta chain comes out of a study of blood T cell repertoires in COVID-19. The CDR3 sequence is 14 residues long. The trim removed 4 bases at V and 1 base at J, leaving 2 bases unmatched. Germline V CDR1 and CDR2: MNHEY, SMNVEV (reference sequence). This clone was detected once. Per the original data handling: Amplified reference gene primers provided the basis for estimating nucleated cell counts. The assay was immunoSEQ multiplex PCR, and TCRdb's table has in-frame clones only and misses some. V and J calls plus clone size are reproduced from that table; the DNA served to infer D and trimming. The sample contains around 400,000 clones, over 75% of which appear only once.

The sequence derives from an older woman with COVID-19, enrolled during active disease. The material sequenced was peripheral blood. The chain recombines TRBV27 with TRBJ1-1; 8 bases match TRBD1. Here the CDR3 reads CASSSGTGNTEAFF. DNA for the CDR3: TGTGCCAGCAGTTCGGGGACAGGGAACACTGAAGCTTTCTTT.